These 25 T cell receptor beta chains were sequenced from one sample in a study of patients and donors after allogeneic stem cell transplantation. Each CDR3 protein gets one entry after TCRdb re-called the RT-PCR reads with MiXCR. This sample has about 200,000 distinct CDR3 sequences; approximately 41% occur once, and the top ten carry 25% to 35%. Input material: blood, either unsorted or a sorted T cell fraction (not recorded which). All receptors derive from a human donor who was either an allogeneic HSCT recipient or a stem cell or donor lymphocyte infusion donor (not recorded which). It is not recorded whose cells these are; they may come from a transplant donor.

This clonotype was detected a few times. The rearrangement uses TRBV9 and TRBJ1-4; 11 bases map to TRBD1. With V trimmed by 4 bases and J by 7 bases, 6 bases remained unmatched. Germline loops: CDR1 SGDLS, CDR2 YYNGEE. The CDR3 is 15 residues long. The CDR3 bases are TGTGCCAGCAGCCTATGGACAGGGGGCGGTGAAAAACTGTTTTTT. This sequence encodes CASSLWTGGGEKLFF. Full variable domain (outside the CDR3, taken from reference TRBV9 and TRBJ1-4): DSGVTQTPKHLITATGQRVTLRCSPRSGDLSVYWYQQSLDQGLQFLIQYYNGEERAKGNILERFSAQQFPDLHSELNLSSLELGDSALYFCASSLWTGGGEKLFFGSGTQLSVL.

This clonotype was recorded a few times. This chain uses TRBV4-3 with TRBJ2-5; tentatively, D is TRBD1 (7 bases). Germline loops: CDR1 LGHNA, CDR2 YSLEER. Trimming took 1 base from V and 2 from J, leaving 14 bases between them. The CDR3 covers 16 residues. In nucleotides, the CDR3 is TGCGCCAGCAGCCAAGGCAGGGGGACTCGACAAGAGACCCAGTACTTC. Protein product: CASSQGRGTRQETQYF.

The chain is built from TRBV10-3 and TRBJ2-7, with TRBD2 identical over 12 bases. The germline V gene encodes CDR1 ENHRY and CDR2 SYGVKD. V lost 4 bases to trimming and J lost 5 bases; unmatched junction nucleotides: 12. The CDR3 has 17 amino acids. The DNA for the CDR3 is TGTGCCATCAGTGGGACTAGCGGGGAAGGAGCGGGAAACGAGCAGTACTTC. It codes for CAISGTSGEGAGNEQYF.

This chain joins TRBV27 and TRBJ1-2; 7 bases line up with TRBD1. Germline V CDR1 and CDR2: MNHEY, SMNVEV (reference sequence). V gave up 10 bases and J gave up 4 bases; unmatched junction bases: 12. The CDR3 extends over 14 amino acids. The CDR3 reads CATRGEGTVYGYTF. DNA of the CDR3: TGTGCCACGCGTGGTGAGGGGACAGTCTATGGCTACACCTTC.

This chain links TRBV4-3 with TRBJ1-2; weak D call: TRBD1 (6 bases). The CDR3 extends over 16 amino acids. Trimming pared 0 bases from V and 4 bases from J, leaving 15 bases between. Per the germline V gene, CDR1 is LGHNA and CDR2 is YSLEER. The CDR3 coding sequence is TGCGCCAGCAGCCAAGATGGAGGTGGGACAACCTATGGCTACACCTTC. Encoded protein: CASSQDGGGTTYGYTF.

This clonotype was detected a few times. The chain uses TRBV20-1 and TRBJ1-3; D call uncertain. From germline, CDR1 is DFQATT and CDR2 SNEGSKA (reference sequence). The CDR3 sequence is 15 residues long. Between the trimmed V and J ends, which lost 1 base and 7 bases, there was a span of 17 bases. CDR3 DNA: TGCAGTGCTAGAGGCCCCGGGCCGCCTTCTAACACCATATATTTT. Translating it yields CSARGPGPPSNTIYF.

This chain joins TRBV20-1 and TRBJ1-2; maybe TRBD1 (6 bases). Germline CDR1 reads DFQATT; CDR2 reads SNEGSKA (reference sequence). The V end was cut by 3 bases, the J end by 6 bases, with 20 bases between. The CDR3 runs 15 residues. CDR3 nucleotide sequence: TGCAGTGCTAGCCTGGACAGTCAACCATACGATGGCTACACCTTC. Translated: CSASLDSQPYDGYTF.

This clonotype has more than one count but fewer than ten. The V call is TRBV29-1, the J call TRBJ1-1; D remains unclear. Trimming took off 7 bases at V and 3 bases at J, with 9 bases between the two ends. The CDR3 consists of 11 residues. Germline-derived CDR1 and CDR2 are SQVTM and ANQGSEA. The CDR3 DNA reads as TGCAGCGCCGCGAGGGACACTGAAGCTTTCTTT. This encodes CSAARDTEAFF.

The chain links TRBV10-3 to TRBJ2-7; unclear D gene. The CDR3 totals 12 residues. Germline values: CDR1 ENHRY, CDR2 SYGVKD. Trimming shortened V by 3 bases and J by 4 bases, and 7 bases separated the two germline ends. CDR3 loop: CAISEIQYEQYF. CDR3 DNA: TGTGCCATCAGTGAAATTCAGTACGAGCAGTACTTC.

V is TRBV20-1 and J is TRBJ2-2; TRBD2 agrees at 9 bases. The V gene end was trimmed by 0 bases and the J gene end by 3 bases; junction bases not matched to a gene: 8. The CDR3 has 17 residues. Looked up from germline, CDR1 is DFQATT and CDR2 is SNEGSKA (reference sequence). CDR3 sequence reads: CSARDPSSGAHTGELFF. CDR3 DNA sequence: TGCAGTGCTAGAGATCCCTCTAGCGGGGCCCACACCGGGGAGCTGTTTTTT.

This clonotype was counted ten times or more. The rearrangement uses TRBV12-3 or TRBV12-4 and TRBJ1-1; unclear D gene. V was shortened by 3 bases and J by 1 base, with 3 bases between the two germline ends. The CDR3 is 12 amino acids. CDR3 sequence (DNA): TGTGCCAGCAGTTTGAGGAACACTGAAGCTTTCTTT. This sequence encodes CASSLRNTEAFF.

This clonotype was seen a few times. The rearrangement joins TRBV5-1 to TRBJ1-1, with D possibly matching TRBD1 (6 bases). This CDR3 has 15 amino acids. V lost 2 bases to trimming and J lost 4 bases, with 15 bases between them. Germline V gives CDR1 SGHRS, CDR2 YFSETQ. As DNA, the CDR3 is TGCGCCAGCAGCTTACAGGGTACAGGCACCACTGAAGCTTTCTTT. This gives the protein CASSLQGTGTTEAFF.

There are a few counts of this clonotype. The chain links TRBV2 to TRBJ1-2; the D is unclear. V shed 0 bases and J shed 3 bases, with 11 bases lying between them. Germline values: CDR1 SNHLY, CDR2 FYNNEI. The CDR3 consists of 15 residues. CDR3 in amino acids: CASSEAAGPDYGYTF. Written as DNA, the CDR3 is TGTGCCAGCAGTGAAGCGGCAGGTCCAGACTATGGCTACACCTTC.

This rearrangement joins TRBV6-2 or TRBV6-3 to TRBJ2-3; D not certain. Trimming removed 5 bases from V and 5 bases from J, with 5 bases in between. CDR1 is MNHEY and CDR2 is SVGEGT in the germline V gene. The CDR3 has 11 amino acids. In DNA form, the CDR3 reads TGTGCCAGCAGTACCGGAGATACGCAGTATTTT. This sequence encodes CASSTGDTQYF.

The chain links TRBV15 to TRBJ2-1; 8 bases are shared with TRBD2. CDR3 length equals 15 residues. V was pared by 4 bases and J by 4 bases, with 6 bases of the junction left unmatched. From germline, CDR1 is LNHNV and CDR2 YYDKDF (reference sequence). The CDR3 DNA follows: TGTGCCACCAGCACAGTTAGCGGGGCATACAATGAGCAGTTCTTC. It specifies CATSTVSGAYNEQFF.

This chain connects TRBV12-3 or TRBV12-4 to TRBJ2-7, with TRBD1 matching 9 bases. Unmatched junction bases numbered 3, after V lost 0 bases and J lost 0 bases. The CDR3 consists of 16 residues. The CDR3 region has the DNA TGTGCCAGCAGTTTAGCCGGGACAGGGCCCTCCTACGAGCAGTACTTC. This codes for CASSLAGTGPSYEQYF.

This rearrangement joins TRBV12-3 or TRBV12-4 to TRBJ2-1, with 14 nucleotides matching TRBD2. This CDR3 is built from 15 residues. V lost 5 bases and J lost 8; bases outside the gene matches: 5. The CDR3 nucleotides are TGTGCCAGCAGTCCGGGACTAGCGGGAGCCCATGAGCAGTTCTTC. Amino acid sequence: CASSPGLAGAHEQFF.

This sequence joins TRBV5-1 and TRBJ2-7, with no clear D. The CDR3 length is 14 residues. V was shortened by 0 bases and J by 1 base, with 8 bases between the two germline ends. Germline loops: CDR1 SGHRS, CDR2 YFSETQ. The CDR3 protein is CASSLDTVSYEQYF. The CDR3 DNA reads TGCGCCAGCAGCTTGGATACAGTTTCCTACGAGCAGTACTTC. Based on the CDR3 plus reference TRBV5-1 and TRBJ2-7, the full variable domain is KAGVTQTPRYLIKTRGQQVTLSCSPISGHRSVSWYQQTPGQGLQFLFEYFSETQRNKGNFPGRFSGRQFSNSRSEMNVSTLELGDSALYLCASSLDTVSYEQYFGPGTRLTVT.

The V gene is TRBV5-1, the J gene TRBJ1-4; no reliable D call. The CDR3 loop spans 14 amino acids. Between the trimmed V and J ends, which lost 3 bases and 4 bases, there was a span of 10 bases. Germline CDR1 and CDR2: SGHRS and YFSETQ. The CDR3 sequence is CASSYEAFNEKLFF. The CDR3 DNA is TGCGCCAGCAGCTACGAGGCATTTAATGAAAAACTGTTTTTT.

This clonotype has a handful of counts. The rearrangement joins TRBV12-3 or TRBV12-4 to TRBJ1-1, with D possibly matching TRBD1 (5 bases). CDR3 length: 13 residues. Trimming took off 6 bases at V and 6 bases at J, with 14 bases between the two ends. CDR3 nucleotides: TGTGCCAGCAGAAGGGACGAGGCAGCTGAAGCTTTCTTT. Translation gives CASRRDEAAEAFF.

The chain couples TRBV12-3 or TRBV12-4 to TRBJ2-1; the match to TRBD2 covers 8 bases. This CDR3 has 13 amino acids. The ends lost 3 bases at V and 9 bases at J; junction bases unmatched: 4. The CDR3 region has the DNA TGTGCCAGCAGTTTTCTGGCGGGAGGTGAGCAGTTCTTC. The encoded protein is CASSFLAGGEQFF.

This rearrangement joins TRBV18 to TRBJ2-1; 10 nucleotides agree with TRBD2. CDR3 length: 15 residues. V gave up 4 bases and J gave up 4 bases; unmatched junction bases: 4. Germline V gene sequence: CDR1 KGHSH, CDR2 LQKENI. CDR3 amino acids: CASSLGTSEYNEQFF. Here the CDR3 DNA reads TGTGCCAGCTCACTTGGGACTAGCGAGTACAATGAGCAGTTCTTC.

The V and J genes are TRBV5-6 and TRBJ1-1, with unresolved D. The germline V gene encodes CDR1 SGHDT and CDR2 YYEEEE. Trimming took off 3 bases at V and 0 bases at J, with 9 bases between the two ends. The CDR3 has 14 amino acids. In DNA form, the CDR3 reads TGTGCCAGCAGCTCACCATGGGTGAACACTGAAGCTTTCTTT. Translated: CASSSPWVNTEAFF.

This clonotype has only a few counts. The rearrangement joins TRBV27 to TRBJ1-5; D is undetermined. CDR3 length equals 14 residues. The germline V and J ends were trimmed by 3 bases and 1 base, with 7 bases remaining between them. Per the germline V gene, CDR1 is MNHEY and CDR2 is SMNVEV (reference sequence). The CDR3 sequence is CASSFERSNQPQHF. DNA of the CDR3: TGTGCCAGCAGTTTTGAGAGAAGCAATCAGCCCCAGCATTTT.

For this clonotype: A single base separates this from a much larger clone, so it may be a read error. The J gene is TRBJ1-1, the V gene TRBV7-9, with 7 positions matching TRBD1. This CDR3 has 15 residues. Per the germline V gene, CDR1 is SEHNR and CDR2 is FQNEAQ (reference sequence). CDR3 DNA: TGTGTCAGCAGCTTAGGGGGCACAGCCGGATATGAAGCTTTCTTT. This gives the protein CVSSLGGTAGYEAFF.